This TCR beta chain was profiled in a study of long-term antiretroviral therapy in people with HIV. The overall study: It was about a decade before the 2015 immediate-ART recommendation that the earliest samples were taken. Notes on the study in general: Pre-ART expanded TRB clones stayed dominant throughout, though often decreasing after ART.

Note on this clone: The antigen remains unidentified.

Researchers ran immunoSEQ v3.0 at survey level. Sequencing targeted 40,000-50,000 T-cell genomes per sample. Produced via immunoSEQ multiplex PCR; TCRdb's table is partial and in-frame only. Here the sample spans around 26,000 clones, 76% being singletons. The germline V and J ends were trimmed by 2 bases and 6 bases, with 17 bases remaining between them. Germline V lookup: CDR1 MRHNA, CDR2 SNTAGT. The CDR3 length is 16 residues. This specimen was unsorted PBMCs, taken 1.1 years before starting antiretroviral therapy. This TCR derives from a woman between 40 and 50 years old with HIV. This sequence joins TRBV6-4 and TRBJ2-1, with D possibly being TRBD1 (6 bases). The CDR3 is CASSDAGGPVGNEQFF. The CDR3 DNA reads TGTGCCAGCAGTGACGCTGGGGGCCCCGTAGGCAATGAGCAGTTCTTC.